This TCR beta chain comes out of a study of blood T cell repertoires in COVID-19. Study-wide context: Nucleic acid was either cDNA or gDNA, and it came from T cells, B-cell-depleted T cells, or PBMCs.

Using immunoSEQ multiplex PCR, the repertoire was profiled, and TCRdb retains in-frame clones only, with some absent. The table shows roughly 120,000 clones, with roughly four fifths occurring only once. Germline V gene lookup returns CDR1 MNHEY and CDR2 SMNVEV (reference sequence). The CDR3 is made up of 15 amino acids. Trimming stripped 5 bases from V and 5 bases from J, with 16 bases between. This receptor was obtained from a human donor in a cohort sampled during active COVID-19. The chain joins TRBV27 to TRBJ2-1; D gene uncertain. Source material: peripheral blood. CDR3 nucleotide sequence: TGTGCCAGCAGTCAATTTGGGCATATCGACAATGAGCAGTTCTTC. It specifies CASSQFGHIDNEQFF.